This passage covers 10 T cell receptor beta chains from one sample sequenced in a study of T cell responses to AZD1222 COVID-19 vaccine. Measured with immunoSEQ multiplex PCR; TCRdb has only the in-frame clones, and not every one. The sample lists around 80,000 clones; more than 85% were seen once. Source: peripheral blood, taken 28 days after the second AZD1222 dose. The receptors come from an adult who received the AZD1222 COVID-19 vaccine.

The chain is built from TRBV20-1 and TRBJ1-2, with 10 positions matching TRBD1. Germline V gene data show CDR1 as DFQATT and CDR2 as SNEGSKA (reference sequence). CDR3 size: 11 residues. The CDR3 protein is CSQDRGYGYTF. The CDR3 region has the DNA TGCAGCCAGGACAGGGGGTATGGCTACACCTTC.

The J gene is TRBJ1-1, the V gene TRBV6-5, with D possibly matching TRBD1 (6 bases). CDR3 length equals 13 residues. V was shortened by 2 bases and J by 6 bases, with 10 bases between the two germline ends. Germline values: CDR1 MNHEY, CDR2 SVGAGI. The CDR3 DNA reads as TGTGCCAGCAGTTACACGAAGGGGGCTGAAGCTTTCTTT. Amino acids: CASSYTKGAEAFF.

The gene calls are TRBV7-3 and TRBJ1-1; possible D gene TRBD1, 5 bases. This CDR3 contains 15 residues. Deletions cut 4 bases from V and 11 bases from J, with 23 bases between. Looked up from germline, CDR1 is SGHTA and CDR2 is FQGTGA. The CDR3, as DNA: TGTGCCAGCAGCTCGAATCCGGGACCGACGTCCCGGGCTTTCTTT. Its protein is CASSSNPGPTSRAFF. The full variable domain, in which reference TRBV7-3 and TRBJ1-1 provide the parts outside the CDR3, is GAGVSQTPSNKVTEKGKYVELRCDPISGHTALYWYRQSLGQGPEFLIYFQGTGAADDSGLPNDRFFAVRPEGSVSTLKIQRTERGDSAVYLCASSSNPGPTSRAFFGQGTRLTVV.

The chain carries TRBV7-9 and TRBJ2-5; TRBD1 might be the D (7 bases). Germline assignment: CDR1 SEHNR and CDR2 FQNEAQ (reference sequence). V lost 4 bases and J lost 5, with 14 bases in between. This CDR3 has 14 residues. CDR3 loop: CASSSRDSRETQYF. CDR3 DNA sequence: TGTGCCAGCAGCTCGCGGGACAGTAGGGAGACCCAGTACTTC.

This clone was recorded only once. This chain links TRBV5-1 with TRBJ1-6, with D possibly matching TRBD1 (5 bases). The length of the CDR3 is 18 residues. Trimming left V 4 bases short and J 6 bases short, with 23 bases between. The germline V gene encodes CDR1 SGHRS and CDR2 YFSETQ. The CDR3 region has the DNA TGCGCCAGCAGCACTGGGGCCGGGACGACCGGGGGTAATTCACCCCTCCACTTT. Amino acids: CASSTGAGTTGGNSPLHF.

This clone came up once. The chain couples TRBV29-1 to TRBJ2-1; D tentatively reads TRBD1 or TRBD2 (7 bases each). The germline gives CDR1 SQVTM, CDR2 ANQGSEA. This CDR3 has 13 residues. The chain's CDR3 is CGSRQGGDGEQFF. The CDR3 DNA reads as TGCGGATCCCGACAGGGAGGGGACGGTGAGCAGTTCTTC.

CDR3 DNA sequence: TGCGCCAGCAGCCACCAATGGGACAATAGCAATGAGCAGTTCTTC. Protein product: CASSHQWDNSNEQFF. This chain links TRBV4-1 with TRBJ2-1; tentatively, D is TRBD1 (6 bases). Per the germline V gene, CDR1 is MGHRA and CDR2 is YSYEKL. Trimming took off 3 bases at V and 6 bases at J, with 15 bases between the two ends. This CDR3 contains 15 residues.

The chain uses TRBV3-1 (or the pseudogene TRBV3-2) and TRBJ2-7; a weak D match, TRBD2 (5 bases). Per the germline V gene, CDR1 is LGHDT and CDR2 is YNNKEL (reference sequence). Trimming shortened V by 5 bases and J by 2 bases, and 19 bases separated the two germline ends. This CDR3 has 16 residues. The CDR3 loop is CASSDVRTDFTYEQYF. CDR3 in DNA: TGTGCCAGCAGCGACGTCCGGACTGACTTTACCTACGAGCAGTACTTC.

Only one count was recorded for this clone. The chain has TRBV5-6 and TRBJ1-2, with unresolved D. The CDR3 is made up of 12 amino acids. The V end was cut by 0 bases, the J end by 6 bases, with 6 bases between. Germline V lookup: CDR1 SGHDT, CDR2 YYEEEE. The DNA for the CDR3 is TGTGCCAGCAGCTTGGCGGGAAATGGCTACACCTTC. It is translated as CASSLAGNGYTF.

This rearrangement joins TRBV7-8 to TRBJ1-4; unclear D gene. The germline V and J ends were trimmed by 5 bases and 3 bases, with 16 bases remaining between them. Germline V gives CDR1 SGHVS, CDR2 FQNEAQ. The CDR3 consists of 16 residues. This CDR3 is CASSARRVLANEKLFF. The CDR3 DNA reads as TGTGCCAGCAGCGCAAGGCGGGTGTTGGCTAATGAAAAACTGTTTTTT.